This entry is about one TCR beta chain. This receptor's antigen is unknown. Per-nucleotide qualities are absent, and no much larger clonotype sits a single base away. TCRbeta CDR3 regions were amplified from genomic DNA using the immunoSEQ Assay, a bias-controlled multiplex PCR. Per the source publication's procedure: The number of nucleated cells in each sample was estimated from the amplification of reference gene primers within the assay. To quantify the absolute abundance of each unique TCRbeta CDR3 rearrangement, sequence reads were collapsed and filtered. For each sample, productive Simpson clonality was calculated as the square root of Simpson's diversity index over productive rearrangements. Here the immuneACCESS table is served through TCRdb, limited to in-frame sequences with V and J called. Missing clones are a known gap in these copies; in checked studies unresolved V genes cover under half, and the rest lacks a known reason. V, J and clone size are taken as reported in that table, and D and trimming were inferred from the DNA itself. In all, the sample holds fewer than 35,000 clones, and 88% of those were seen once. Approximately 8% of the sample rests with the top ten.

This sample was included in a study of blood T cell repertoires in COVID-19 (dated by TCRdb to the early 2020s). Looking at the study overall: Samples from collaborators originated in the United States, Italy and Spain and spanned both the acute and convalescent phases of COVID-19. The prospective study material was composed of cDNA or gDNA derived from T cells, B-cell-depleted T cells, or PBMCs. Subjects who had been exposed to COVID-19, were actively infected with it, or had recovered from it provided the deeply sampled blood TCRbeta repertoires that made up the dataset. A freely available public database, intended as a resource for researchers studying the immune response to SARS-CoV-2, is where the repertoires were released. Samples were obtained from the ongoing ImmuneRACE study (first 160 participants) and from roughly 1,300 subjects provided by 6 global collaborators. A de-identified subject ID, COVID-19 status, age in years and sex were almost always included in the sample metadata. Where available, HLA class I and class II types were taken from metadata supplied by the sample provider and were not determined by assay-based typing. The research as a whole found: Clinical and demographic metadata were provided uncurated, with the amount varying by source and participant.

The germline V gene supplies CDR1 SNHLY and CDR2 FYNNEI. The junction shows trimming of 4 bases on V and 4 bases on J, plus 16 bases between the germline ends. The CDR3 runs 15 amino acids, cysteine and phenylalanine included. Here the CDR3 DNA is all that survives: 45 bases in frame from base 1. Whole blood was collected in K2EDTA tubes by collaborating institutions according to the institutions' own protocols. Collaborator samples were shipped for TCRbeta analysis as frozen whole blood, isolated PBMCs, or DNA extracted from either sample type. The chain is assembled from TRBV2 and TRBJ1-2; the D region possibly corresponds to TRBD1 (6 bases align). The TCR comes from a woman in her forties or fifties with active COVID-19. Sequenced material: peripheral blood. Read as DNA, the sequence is TGTGCCAGCAGTGGACAGGACTTACGACTCTATGGCTACACCTTC. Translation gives CASSGQDLRLYGYTF.